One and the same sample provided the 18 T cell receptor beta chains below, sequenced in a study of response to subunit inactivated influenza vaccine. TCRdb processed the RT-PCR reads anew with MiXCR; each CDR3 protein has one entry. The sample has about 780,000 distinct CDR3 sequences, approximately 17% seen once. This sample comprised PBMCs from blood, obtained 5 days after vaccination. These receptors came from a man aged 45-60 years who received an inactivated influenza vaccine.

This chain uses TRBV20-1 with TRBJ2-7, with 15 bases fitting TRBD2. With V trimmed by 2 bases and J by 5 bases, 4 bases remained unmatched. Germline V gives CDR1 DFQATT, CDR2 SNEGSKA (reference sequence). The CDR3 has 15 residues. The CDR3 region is CSARTGLAGGHEQYF. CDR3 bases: TGCAGTGCTAGAACGGGACTAGCGGGGGGCCACGAGCAGTACTTC.

This CDR3 is CASSPGGASNEQFF. CDR3 coding DNA: TGTGCCAGCAGCCCTGGGGGGGCGAGTAATGAGCAGTTCTTC. The V and J genes are TRBV6-2 or TRBV6-3 and TRBJ2-1; possible D gene TRBD2, 7 bases. The CDR3 has 14 amino acids. Trimming pared 6 bases from V and 7 bases from J, leaving 16 bases between. The germline gives CDR1 MNHEY, CDR2 SVGEGT.

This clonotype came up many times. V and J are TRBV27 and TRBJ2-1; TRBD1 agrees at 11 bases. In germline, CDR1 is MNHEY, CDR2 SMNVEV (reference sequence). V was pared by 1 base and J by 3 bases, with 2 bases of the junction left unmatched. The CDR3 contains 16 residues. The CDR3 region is CASSLWGTGGYNEQFF. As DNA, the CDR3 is TGTGCCAGCAGTTTATGGGGGACAGGGGGCTACAATGAGCAGTTCTTC.

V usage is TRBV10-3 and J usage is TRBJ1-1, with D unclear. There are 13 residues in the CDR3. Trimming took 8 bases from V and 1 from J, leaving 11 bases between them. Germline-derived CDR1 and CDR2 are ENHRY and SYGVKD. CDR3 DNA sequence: TGTGCCATCCGTAACACTGAGAACACTGAAGCTTTCTTT. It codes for CAIRNTENTEAFF.

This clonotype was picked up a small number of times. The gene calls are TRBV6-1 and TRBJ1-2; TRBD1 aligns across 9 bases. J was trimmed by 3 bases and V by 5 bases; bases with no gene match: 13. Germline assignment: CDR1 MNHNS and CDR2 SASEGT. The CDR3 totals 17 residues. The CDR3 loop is CASSRLQGAHGDYGYTF. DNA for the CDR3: TGTGCCAGCAGTCGTCTACAGGGGGCACATGGAGACTATGGCTACACCTTC.

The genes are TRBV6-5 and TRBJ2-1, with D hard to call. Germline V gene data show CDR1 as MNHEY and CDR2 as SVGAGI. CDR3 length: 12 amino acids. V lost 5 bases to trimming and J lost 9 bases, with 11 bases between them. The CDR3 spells CASSRHASEQFF. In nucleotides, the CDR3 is TGTGCCAGCAGTCGACACGCGAGTGAGCAGTTCTTC.

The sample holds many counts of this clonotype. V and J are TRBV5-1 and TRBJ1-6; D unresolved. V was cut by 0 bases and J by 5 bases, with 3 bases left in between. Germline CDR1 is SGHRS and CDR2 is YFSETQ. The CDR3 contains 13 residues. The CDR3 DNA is TGCGCCAGCAGCTTGGACGATAATTCACCCCTCCACTTT. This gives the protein CASSLDDNSPLHF.

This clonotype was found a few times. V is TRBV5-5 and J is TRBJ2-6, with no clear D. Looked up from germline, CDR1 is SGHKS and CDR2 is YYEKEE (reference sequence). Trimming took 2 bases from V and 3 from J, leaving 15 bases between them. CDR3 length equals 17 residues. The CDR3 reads CASSLGYSYGGANVLTF. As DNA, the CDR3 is TGTGCCAGCAGCTTAGGGTATTCTTACGGTGGGGCCAACGTCCTGACTTTC.

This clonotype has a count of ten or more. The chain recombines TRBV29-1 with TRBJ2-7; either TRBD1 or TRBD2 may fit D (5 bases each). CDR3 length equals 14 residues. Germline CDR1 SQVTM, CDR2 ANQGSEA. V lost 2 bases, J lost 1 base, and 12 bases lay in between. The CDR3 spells CSVESRDASYEQYF. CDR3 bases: TGCAGCGTTGAAAGCAGGGACGCATCCTACGAGCAGTACTTC.

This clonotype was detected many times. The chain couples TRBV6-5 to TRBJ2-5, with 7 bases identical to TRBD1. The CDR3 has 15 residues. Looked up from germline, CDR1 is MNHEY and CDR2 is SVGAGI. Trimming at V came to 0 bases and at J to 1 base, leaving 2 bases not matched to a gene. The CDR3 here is CASSYSSGGQETQYF. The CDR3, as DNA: TGTGCCAGCAGTTACTCGTCAGGGGGCCAAGAGACCCAGTACTTC.

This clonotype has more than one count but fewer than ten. The CDR3 reads CASSLPPTGELFF. CDR3 DNA sequence: TGTGCCAGCAGCCTCCCCCCGACCGGGGAGCTGTTTTTT. V gene TRBV7-2 combines with J gene TRBJ2-2, with D unresolved. This CDR3 spans 13 amino acids. V was shortened by 5 bases and J by 5 bases, with 9 bases between the two germline ends. The germline CDR1 and CDR2 sequences are SGHTA and FQGNSA.

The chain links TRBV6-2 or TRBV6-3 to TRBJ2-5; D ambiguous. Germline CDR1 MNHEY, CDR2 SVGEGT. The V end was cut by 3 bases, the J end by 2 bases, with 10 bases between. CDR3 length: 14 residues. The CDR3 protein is CASSYPDGQETQYF. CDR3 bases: TGTGCCAGCAGTTATCCCGACGGTCAAGAGACCCAGTACTTC.

The CDR3 DNA reads TGTGCCAGCACACCGATGGTGGGCGAGCAGTACTTC. This codes for CASTPMVGEQYF. This sequence joins TRBV7-2 and TRBJ2-7, with D unclear. The CDR3 loop spans 12 amino acids. The V gene lost 7 bases and the J gene lost 6 bases, with 13 bases spanning the gap. Germline CDR1 and CDR2: SGHTA and FQGNSA.

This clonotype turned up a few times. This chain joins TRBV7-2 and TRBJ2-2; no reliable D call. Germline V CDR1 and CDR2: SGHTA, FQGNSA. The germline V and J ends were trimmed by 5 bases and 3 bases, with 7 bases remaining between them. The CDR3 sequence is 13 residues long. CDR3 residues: CASSPHYTGELFF. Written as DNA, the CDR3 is TGTGCCAGCAGCCCCCACTACACCGGGGAGCTGTTTTTT.

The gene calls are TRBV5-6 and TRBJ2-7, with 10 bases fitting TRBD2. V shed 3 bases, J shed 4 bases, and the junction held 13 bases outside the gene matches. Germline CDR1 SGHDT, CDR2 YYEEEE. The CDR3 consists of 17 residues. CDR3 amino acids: CASSSITLAGEWYEQYF. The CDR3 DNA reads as TGTGCCAGCAGCTCGATTACGCTAGCGGGAGAATGGTACGAGCAGTACTTC.

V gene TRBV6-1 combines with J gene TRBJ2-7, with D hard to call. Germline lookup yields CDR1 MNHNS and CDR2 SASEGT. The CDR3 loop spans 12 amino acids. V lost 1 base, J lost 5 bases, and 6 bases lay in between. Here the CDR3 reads CASSEVPHEQYF. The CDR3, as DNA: TGTGCCAGCAGTGAAGTCCCCCACGAGCAGTACTTC.

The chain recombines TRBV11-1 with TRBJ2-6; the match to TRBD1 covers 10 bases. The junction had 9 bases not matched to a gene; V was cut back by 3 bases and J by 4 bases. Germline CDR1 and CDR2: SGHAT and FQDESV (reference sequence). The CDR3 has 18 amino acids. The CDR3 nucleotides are TGTGCCAGCAGCTTGTCTTGGGACAGGGGAACAGGGGCCAACGTCCTGACTTTC. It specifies CASSLSWDRGTGANVLTF.

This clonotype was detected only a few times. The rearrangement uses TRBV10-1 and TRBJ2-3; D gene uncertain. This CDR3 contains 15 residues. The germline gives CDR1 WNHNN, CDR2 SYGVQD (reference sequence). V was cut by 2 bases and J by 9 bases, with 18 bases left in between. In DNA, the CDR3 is TGCGCCAGCAGTGAGGGGTTGGCCCACCTGGGGACGCAGTATTTT. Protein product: CASSEGLAHLGTQYF.